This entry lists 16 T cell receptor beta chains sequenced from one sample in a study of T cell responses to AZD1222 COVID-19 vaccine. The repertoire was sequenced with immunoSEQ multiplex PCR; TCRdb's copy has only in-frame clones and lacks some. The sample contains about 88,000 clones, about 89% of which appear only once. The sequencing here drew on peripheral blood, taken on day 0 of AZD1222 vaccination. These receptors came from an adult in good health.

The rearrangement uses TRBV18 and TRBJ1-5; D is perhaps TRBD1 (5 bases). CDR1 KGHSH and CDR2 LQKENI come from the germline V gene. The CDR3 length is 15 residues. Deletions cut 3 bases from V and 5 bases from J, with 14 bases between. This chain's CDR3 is CASSPGLGVDQPQHF. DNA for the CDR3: TGTGCCAGCTCACCCGGATTGGGGGTAGATCAGCCCCAGCATTTT.

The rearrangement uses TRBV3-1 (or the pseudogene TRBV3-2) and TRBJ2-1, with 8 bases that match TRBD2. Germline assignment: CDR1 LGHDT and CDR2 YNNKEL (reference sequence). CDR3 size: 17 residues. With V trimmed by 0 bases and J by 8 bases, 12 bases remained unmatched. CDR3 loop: CASSQDPSGRAQDEQFF. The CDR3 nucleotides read TGTGCCAGCAGCCAAGATCCAAGCGGGAGAGCCCAAGATGAGCAGTTCTTC.

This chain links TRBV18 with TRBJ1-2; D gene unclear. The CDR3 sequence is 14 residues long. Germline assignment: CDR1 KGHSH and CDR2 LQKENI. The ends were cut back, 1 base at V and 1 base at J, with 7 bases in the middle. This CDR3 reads CASSPLGSNYGYTF. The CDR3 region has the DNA TGTGCCAGCTCACCACTGGGCAGTAACTATGGCTACACCTTC.

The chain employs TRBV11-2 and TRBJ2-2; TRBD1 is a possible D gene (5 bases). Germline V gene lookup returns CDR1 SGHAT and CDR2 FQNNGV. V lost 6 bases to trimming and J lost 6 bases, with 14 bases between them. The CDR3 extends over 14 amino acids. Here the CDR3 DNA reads TGTGCCAGCAGAACGTTCCAGGGTCCCGGGGAGCTGTTTTTT. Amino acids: CASRTFQGPGELFF.

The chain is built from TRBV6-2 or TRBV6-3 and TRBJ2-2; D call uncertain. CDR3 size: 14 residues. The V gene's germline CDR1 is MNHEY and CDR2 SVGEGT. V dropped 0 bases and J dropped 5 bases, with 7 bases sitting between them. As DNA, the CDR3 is TGTGCCAGCAGTTACTCTCCTAGGACCGGGGAGCTGTTTTTT. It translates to CASSYSPRTGELFF.

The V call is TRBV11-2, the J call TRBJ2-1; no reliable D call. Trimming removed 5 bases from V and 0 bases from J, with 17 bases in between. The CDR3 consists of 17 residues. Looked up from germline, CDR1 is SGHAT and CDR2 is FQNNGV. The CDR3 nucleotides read TGTGCCAGCAGCACCCCGGAGAGGAGAGGCTCCTACAATGAGCAGTTCTTC. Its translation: CASSTPERRGSYNEQFF.

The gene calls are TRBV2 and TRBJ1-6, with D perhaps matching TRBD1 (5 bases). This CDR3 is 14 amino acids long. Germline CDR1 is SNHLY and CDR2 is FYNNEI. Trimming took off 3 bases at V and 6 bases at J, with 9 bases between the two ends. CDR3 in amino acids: CASSEAGANSPLHF. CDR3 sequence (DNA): TGTGCCAGCAGTGAGGCCGGGGCTAATTCACCCCTCCACTTT.

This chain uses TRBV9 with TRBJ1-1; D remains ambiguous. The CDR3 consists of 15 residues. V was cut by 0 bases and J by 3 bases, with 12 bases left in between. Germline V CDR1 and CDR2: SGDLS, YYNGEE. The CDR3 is CASSVGQAMDTEAFF. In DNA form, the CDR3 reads TGTGCCAGCAGCGTAGGGCAGGCTATGGACACTGAAGCTTTCTTT.

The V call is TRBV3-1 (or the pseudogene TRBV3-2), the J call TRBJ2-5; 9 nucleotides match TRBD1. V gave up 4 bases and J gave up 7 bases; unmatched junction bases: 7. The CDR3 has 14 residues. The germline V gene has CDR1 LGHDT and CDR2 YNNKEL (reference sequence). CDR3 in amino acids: CASSPGTGPRTQYF. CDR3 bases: TGTGCCAGCAGCCCCGGGACAGGGCCGCGGACCCAGTACTTC.

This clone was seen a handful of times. Here the CDR3 DNA reads TGTGCCTGGAGTGTAGCGGGGGCAGGCGGAAACTATGGCTACACCTTC. This codes for CAWSVAGAGGNYGYTF. This sequence joins TRBV30 and TRBJ1-2; D might be TRBD1 (6 bases). CDR3 length: 16 amino acids. The V end was cut by 0 bases, the J end by 2 bases, with 16 bases between. Germline CDR1 and CDR2: GTSNPN and SVGIG (reference sequence).

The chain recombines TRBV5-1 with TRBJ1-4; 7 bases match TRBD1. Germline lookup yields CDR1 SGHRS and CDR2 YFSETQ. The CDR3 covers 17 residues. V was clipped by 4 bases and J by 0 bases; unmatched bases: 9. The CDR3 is CASSQGGWSPTNEKLFF. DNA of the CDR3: TGCGCCAGCAGCCAGGGGGGTTGGAGTCCAACTAATGAAAAACTGTTTTTT.

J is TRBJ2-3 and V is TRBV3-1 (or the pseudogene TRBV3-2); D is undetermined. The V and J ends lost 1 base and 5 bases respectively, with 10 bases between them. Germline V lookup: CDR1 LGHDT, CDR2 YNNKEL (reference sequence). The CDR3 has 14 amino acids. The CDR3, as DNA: TGTGCCAGCAGCCAAGTTACTTCGGTAGATACGCAGTATTTT. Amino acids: CASSQVTSVDTQYF.

The CDR3 region is CASSQENRGRNGYTF. The CDR3 nucleotides are TGCGCCAGCAGCCAAGAGAACAGGGGGCGAAATGGCTACACCTTC. The gene calls are TRBV4-3 and TRBJ1-2; the match to TRBD1 covers 9 bases. Germline V gives CDR1 LGHNA, CDR2 YSLEER. V lost 0 bases to trimming and J lost 6 bases; unmatched junction nucleotides: 5. The CDR3 runs to 15 residues.

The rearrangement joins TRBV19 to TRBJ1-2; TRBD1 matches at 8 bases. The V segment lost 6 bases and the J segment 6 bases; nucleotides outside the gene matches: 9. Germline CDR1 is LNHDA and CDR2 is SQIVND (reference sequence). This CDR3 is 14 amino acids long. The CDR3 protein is CASRLTGVGDGYTF. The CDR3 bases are TGTGCCAGTAGACTGACAGGGGTAGGTGATGGCTACACCTTC.

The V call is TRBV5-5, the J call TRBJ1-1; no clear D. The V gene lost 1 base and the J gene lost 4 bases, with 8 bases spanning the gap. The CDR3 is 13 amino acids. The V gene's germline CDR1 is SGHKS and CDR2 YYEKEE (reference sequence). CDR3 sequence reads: CASSLRSSTEAFF. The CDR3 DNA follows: TGTGCCAGCAGCTTGCGGAGTAGCACTGAAGCTTTCTTT.

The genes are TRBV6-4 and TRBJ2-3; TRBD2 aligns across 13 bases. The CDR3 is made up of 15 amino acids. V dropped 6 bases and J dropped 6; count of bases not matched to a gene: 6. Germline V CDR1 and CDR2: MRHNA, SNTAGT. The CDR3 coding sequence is TGTGCCAGCAGCCCCACTAGCGGGGGGGCCGATACGCAGTATTTT. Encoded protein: CASSPTSGGADTQYF.